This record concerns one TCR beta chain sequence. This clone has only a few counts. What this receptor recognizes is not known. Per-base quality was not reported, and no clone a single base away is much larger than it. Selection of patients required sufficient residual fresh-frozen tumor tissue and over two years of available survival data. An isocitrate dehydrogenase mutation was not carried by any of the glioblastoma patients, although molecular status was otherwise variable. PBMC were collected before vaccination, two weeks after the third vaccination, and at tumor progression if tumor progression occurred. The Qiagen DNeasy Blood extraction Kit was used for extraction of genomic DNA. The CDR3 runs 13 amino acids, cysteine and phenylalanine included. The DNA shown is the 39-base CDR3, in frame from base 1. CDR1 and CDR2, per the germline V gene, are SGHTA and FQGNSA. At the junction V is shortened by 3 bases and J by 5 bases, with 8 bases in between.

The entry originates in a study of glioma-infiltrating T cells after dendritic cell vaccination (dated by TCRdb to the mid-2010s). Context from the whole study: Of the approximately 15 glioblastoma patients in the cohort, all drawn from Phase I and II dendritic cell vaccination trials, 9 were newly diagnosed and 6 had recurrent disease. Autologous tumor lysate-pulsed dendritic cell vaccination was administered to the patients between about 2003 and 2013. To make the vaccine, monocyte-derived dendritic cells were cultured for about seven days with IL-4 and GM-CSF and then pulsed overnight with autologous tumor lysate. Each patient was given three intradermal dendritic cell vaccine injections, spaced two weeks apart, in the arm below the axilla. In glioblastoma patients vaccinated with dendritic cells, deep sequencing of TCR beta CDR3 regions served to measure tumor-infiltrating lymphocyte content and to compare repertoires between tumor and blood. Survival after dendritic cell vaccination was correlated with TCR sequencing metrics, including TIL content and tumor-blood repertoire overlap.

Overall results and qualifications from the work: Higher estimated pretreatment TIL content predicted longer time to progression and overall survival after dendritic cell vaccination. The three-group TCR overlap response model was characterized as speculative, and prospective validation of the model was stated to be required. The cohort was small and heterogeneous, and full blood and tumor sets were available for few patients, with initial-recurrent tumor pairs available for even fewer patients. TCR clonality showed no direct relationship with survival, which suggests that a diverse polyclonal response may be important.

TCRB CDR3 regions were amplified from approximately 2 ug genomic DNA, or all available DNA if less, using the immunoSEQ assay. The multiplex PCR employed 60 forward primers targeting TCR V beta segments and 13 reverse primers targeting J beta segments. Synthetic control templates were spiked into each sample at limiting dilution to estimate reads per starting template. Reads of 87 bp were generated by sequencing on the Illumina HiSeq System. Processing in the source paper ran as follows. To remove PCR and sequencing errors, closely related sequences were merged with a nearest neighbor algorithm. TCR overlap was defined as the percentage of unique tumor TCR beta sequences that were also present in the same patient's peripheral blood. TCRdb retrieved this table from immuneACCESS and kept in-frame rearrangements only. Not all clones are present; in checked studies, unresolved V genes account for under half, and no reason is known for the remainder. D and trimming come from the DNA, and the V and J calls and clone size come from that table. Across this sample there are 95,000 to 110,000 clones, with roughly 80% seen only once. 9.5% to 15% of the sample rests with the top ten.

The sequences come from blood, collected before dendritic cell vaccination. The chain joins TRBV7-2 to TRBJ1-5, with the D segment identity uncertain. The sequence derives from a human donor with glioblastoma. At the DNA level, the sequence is TGTGCCAGCAGCTTCGGGGAGGATCAGCCCCAGCATTTT. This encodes CASSFGEDQPQHF.